This T cell receptor (beta chain) was documented in a study of control samples from healthy donors and cancer patients. The table came from immunoSEQ multiplex PCR; TCRdb's copy has only in-frame clones and leaves some out. The table includes tens of thousands of clones, roughly 84% detected once. This sequence originates from a woman in her 50s with lung cancer. The specimen sequenced was PBMCs.

Written as DNA, the CDR3 is TGTGCCAGCAGCTTCGGACGGGGATTACAAGCTTTCTTT. Translated: CASSFGRGLQAFF. The chain couples TRBV7-9 to TRBJ1-1; D gene ambiguous. This CDR3 is built from 13 residues. CDR1 is SEHNR and CDR2 is FQNEAQ in the germline V gene (reference sequence). With 3 bases removed from V and 9 bases from J, the gap between germline ends came to 14 bases.